The 9 T cell receptor beta chains below were found in one sample sequenced in a study of blood T cell repertoires in COVID-19. Generated by immunoSEQ multiplex PCR, the TCRdb table keeps only in-frame clones and is missing some. The sample has some 190,000 clones; approximately 90% are singletons. The sequencing input was peripheral blood. The receptors derive from a young man with acute or convalescent COVID-19.

The genes are TRBV30 and TRBJ1-2, with D possibly matching TRBD1 (6 bases). CDR1 is GTSNPN and CDR2 is SVGIG in the germline V gene (reference sequence). The CDR3 has 13 amino acids. The V and J ends lost 1 base and 5 bases respectively, with 11 bases between them. CDR3 nucleotides: TGTGCCTGGAGTGGGACAGTACTGTATGGCTACACCTTC. Translated, it gives CAWSGTVLYGYTF.

This chain uses TRBV7-6 with TRBJ2-3; 11 nucleotides align to TRBD2. CDR1 SGHVS and CDR2 FNYEAQ come from the germline V gene. V trimming: 1 base; J trimming: 5 bases; junction bases outside the gene matches: 8. The CDR3 sequence is 17 residues long. CDR3 nucleotide sequence: TGTGCCAGCAGCTTAGGGGCCACTAGCGGGGGACAAGATACGCAGTATTTT. This encodes CASSLGATSGGQDTQYF.

The gene calls are TRBV7-6 and TRBJ2-5; D perhaps matches TRBD2 (6 bases). This CDR3 region has 13 residues. Germline CDR1 is SGHVS and CDR2 is FNYEAQ. The V end lost 5 bases, the J end lost 6 bases, and 13 bases lay between the germline ends. CDR3 DNA sequence: TGTGCCAGCAGCCCACAGGAGGGTCAGACCCAGTACTTC. This translates into CASSPQEGQTQYF.

CDR3 sequence: CASSLIARQSTDTQYF. The CDR3 bases are TGTGCCAGCAGCTTAATAGCCCGGCAGAGCACAGATACGCAGTATTTT. The rearrangement uses TRBV7-3 and TRBJ2-3; D uncertain. CDR3 size: 16 residues. Germline lookup yields CDR1 SGHTA and CDR2 FQGTGA. The germline V and J ends were trimmed by 1 base and 0 bases, with 11 bases remaining between them.

The chain recombines TRBV27 with TRBJ1-2; D remains ambiguous. The CDR3 contains 16 residues. Germline V lookup: CDR1 MNHEY, CDR2 SMNVEV (reference sequence). V was shortened by 6 bases and J by 2 bases, with 19 bases between the two germline ends. The CDR3 bases are TGTGCCAGCAGCTTAGCTTCAGAAACAATAAACTATGGCTACACCTTC. This encodes CASSLASETINYGYTF.

This chain links TRBV27 with TRBJ2-2; 9 bases are a match to TRBD1. The CDR3 is 19 amino acids. Trimming at V came to 3 bases and at J to 7 bases, leaving 18 bases not matched to a gene. Germline assignment: CDR1 MNHEY and CDR2 SMNVEV (reference sequence). As DNA, the CDR3 is TGTGCCAGCAGTTTCGAGGGGGGCACAGGGGGCGGTCATTTCGGGGAGCTGTTTTTT. Protein product: CASSFEGGTGGGHFGELFF.

V gene TRBV19 combines with J gene TRBJ2-3, with a possible D match to TRBD2 (5 bases). Germline V gives CDR1 LNHDA, CDR2 SQIVND (reference sequence). CDR3 length equals 13 residues. V dropped 3 bases and J dropped 2 bases, with 6 bases sitting between them. For the CDR3, the DNA is TGTGCCAGTAGTATCGGGAACACAGATACGCAGTATTTT. Its translation: CASSIGNTDTQYF.

The V and J genes are TRBV19 and TRBJ1-3; weak D call: TRBD1 (6 bases). Trimming pared 3 bases from V and 2 bases from J, leaving 8 bases between. CDR1 is LNHDA, CDR2 SQIVND, per germline (reference sequence). This CDR3 has 14 residues. The CDR3 reads CASSIGQTGNTIYF. CDR3 nucleotide sequence: TGTGCCAGTAGTATCGGACAGACTGGAAACACCATATATTTT.

The chain joins TRBV6-5 to TRBJ1-5; 7 nucleotides agree with TRBD1. Germline CDR1 MNHEY, CDR2 SVGAGI. V lost 6 bases, J lost 2 bases, and 7 bases stayed unmatched. CDR3 length equals 15 residues. CDR3 DNA sequence: TGTGCCAGCAGCCCGACAGGGTTGCGCAATCAGCCCCAGCATTTT. Translating it yields CASSPTGLRNQPQHF.